The sequence of this T cell receptor beta chain was determined in a study of CXCR3-negative and CXCR3-positive naive CD8 T cells. The study, taken as a whole, reports: Greater hydrophobicity was found in TRB CDR3s of CXCR3-positive naive cells than of CXCR3-negative naive cells.

This CDR3 contains 15 residues. Per the germline V gene, CDR1 is MDHEN and CDR2 is SYDVKM. TRB cDNA was prepared as libraries by UMI-labeled 5' RACE. TCRdb re-called the 5' RACE reads, yielding one record per CDR3 amino acid sequence without DNA. Seen in this sample are about 85,000 distinct CDR3 sequences; the ten most common clones hold about 0.8%. A word on this clonotype: Antigen specificity is unknown.

The genes are TRBV28 and TRBJ2-5; the D call from TCRdb, TRBD2, cannot be confirmed without DNA. This TCR was recovered from a human donor in good health. Some clones in this sample may be carry-over from other donors' samples. Sequencing input: naive CXCR3+ CD8+ T cells from blood. Subset indicated: CD45RO-CCR7+CD27+CD95- naive CD8+ T cells expressing CXCR3 (TNR3+). CDR3 loop: CASSPSGRNPETQYF.